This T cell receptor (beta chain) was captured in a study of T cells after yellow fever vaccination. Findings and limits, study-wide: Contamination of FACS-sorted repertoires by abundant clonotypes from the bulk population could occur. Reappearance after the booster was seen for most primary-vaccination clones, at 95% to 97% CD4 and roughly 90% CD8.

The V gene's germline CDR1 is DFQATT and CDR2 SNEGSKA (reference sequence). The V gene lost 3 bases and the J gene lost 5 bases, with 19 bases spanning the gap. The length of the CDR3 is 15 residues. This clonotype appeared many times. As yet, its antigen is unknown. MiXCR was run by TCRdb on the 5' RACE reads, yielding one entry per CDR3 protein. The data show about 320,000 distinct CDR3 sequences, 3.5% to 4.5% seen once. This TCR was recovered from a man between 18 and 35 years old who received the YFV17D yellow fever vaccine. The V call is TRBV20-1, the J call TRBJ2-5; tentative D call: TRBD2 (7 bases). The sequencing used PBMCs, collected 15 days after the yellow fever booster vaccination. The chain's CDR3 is CSASPRGATWETQYF. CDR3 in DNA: TGCAGTGCTAGTCCCCGGGGGGCTACTTGGGAGACCCAGTACTTC.